These 7 T cell receptor beta chains came from one sample sequenced in a study of patients and donors after allogeneic stem cell transplantation. TCRdb processed the RT-PCR reads anew with MiXCR; each CDR3 protein has one entry. The table records roughly 200,000 distinct CDR3 sequences, over 30% of them present only once. Sequences were obtained from blood, either unsorted or a sorted T cell fraction (not recorded which). These receptors were taken from a human donor who was either an allogeneic HSCT recipient or a stem cell or donor lymphocyte infusion donor (not recorded which). It is not recorded whose cells these are; they may come from a transplant donor.

This clonotype was counted only a few times. The CDR3 DNA reads TGCAGCGTTGAAGAGGGCACAGGGGGACCCTTCTATGGCTACACCTTC. This translates into CSVEEGTGGPFYGYTF. This sequence joins TRBV29-1 and TRBJ1-2, with 8 nucleotides matching TRBD1. Germline V gene sequence: CDR1 SQVTM, CDR2 ANQGSEA. The CDR3 consists of 16 residues. The J segment lost 4 bases and the V segment lost 0 bases, leaving 10 bases of the junction unmatched.

The chain has TRBV20-1 and TRBJ1-5; D may be TRBD1 (6 bases). Looked up from germline, CDR1 is DFQATT and CDR2 is SNEGSKA (reference sequence). V lost 5 bases and J lost 3, with 8 bases in between. This CDR3 comprises 12 residues. The CDR3 protein is CSAGGPNQPQHF. In DNA form, the CDR3 reads TGCAGTGCTGGGGGGCCCAATCAGCCCCAGCATTTT.

In this sample, this clonotype turned up many times. V usage is TRBV7-6 and J usage is TRBJ1-6, with D possibly matching TRBD1 (5 bases). The CDR3 length is 14 residues. Deletions cut 1 base from V and 7 bases from J, with 8 bases between. The germline gives CDR1 SGHVS, CDR2 FNYEAQ. CDR3 sequence reads: CASSLGGVNSPLHF. CDR3 DNA sequence: TGTGCCAGCAGCTTAGGAGGGGTAAATTCACCCCTCCACTTT. The full variable domain, its missing parts supplied by reference TRBV7-6 and TRBJ1-6, is GAGVSQSPRYKVTKRGQDVALRCDPISGHVSLYWYRQALGQGPEFLTYFNYEAQQDKSGLPNDRFSAERPEGSISTLTIQRTEQRDSAMYRCASSLGGVNSPLHFGNGTRLTVT.

This chain joins TRBV2 and TRBJ1-4; D call uncertain. V was shortened by 1 base and J by 6 bases, with 9 bases between the two germline ends. Germline values: CDR1 SNHLY, CDR2 FYNNEI. The CDR3 consists of 14 residues. The CDR3 DNA follows: TGTGCCAGCAGTGAAGAGGGTGTCGATGAAAAACTGTTTTTT. Protein product: CASSEEGVDEKLFF.

V gene TRBV7-9 combines with J gene TRBJ1-4, with TRBD1 as a possible D gene (5 bases). Trimming stripped 1 base from V and 0 bases from J, with 9 bases between. The CDR3 has 16 residues. Germline V lookup: CDR1 SEHNR, CDR2 FQNEAQ (reference sequence). CDR3 nucleotides: TGTGCCAGCAGCTTAGGGCGGGGCACAACTAATGAAAAACTGTTTTTT. Translation gives CASSLGRGTTNEKLFF.

This clonotype was detected a few times. The gene calls are TRBV29-1 and TRBJ1-2; possibly TRBD1 for D (5 bases). Germline V gene lookup returns CDR1 SQVTM and CDR2 ANQGSEA. The CDR3 loop spans 15 amino acids. Trimming cost V 7 bases and J 2 bases, with 20 bases left between them. For the CDR3, the DNA is TGCAGCGGGTTGACGGGGACTTACGCAAACTATGGCTACACCTTC. Encoded protein: CSGLTGTYANYGYTF.

A few counts support this clonotype. V is TRBV7-2 and J is TRBJ1-2; D remains ambiguous. Germline CDR1 is SGHTA and CDR2 is FQGNSA. This CDR3 spans 15 amino acids. Trimming left V 1 base short and J 0 bases short, with 9 bases between. CDR3 sequence (DNA): TGTGCCAGCAGCTTAGGTGGATCCCCTAACTATGGCTACACCTTC. This codes for CASSLGGSPNYGYTF.